This T cell receptor beta chain was sequenced during a study of graft-versus-host responses after intestinal transplantation. On the study more broadly: Anti-thymocyte globulin induction, then tacrolimus and steroids for about 3 years, went to all recipients. The study, taken as a whole, reports: Peak circulating GvH clone levels were associated with early post-transplant HvG declines. Clonal ratios of graft-versus-host to host-versus-graft in allografts were high for patients exhibiting graft-donor T cell macrochimerism. There were GvH clones found in recipient marrow, and some of them appeared first in ileum or blood.

In regard to this clone: Its antigen remains unknown.

Sequencing used immunoSEQ multiplex PCR; TCRdb keeps in-frame clones, though not all of them. In the table there are approximately 81,000 clones, more than 75% of which are singletons. Trimming pared 5 bases from V and 4 bases from J, leaving 13 bases between. CDR3 size: 13 residues. CDR1 and CDR2 (germline): SGHNT, YYREEE (reference sequence). The source was unstimulated CD8+ T cells sorted from spleen or lymph node cells, collected before transplant. V and J are TRBV5-4 and TRBJ2-7; D possibly uses TRBD1 or TRBD2 (5 bases each). The sequence came from a human donor who was the organ donor for an intestinal transplant. DNA for the CDR3: TGTGCCAGCAGGGATTGGGGCGGGTACGAGCAGTACTTC. This codes for CASRDWGGYEQYF.